Listed here are 21 T cell receptor beta chains from one sample, sequenced in a study of blood T cell repertoires in COVID-19. This table comes from immunoSEQ multiplex PCR, and its TCRdb copy is limited to in-frame clones, with some not included. The table includes under 100,000 clones, roughly 87% detected once. What was sequenced was peripheral blood. The source of these receptors is a male donor with acute or convalescent COVID-19.

The chain couples TRBV2 to TRBJ1-5, with D perhaps matching TRBD1 (5 bases). V lost 5 bases, J lost 8 bases, and 10 bases lay in between. From germline, CDR1 is SNHLY and CDR2 FYNNEI. The CDR3 spans 12 residues. In nucleotides, the CDR3 is TGTGCCAGCAGTCCAGGGATGGAGCCCCAGCATTTT. It encodes CASSPGMEPQHF.

Notes on this clone: This sample includes further DNA sequences coding for the same CDR3. V usage is TRBV7-9 and J usage is TRBJ2-6; D is unresolved. Trimming stripped 2 bases from V and 1 base from J, with 6 bases between. The CDR3 is 15 amino acids. In germline, CDR1 is SEHNR, CDR2 FQNEAQ (reference sequence). CDR3 bases: TGTGCCAGCAGCTTAAGCAGGTCTGGGGCCAACGTCCTGACTTTC. Residues: CASSLSRSGANVLTF.

This clone appeared a single time. The genes are TRBV6-8 and TRBJ2-5, with D perhaps matching TRBD2 (7 bases). This CDR3 has 14 amino acids. V gave up 1 base and J gave up 4 bases, with 10 bases separating them. In germline, CDR1 is MNHGY, CDR2 SAAAGT. The CDR3 nucleotides read TGTGCCAGCAGTTACTTTAGGGGGGGAGAGACCCAGTACTTC. Protein product: CASSYFRGGETQYF.

A remark on this clone: The same CDR3 arises from other DNA sequences in this sample as well. The chain carries TRBV28 and TRBJ1-2; 7 bases are shared with TRBD1. Losses at the gene ends were 7 bases for V and 5 bases for J; bases not matched to a gene: 4. Germline loops: CDR1 MDHEN, CDR2 SYDVKM. The CDR3 runs 12 residues. In DNA, the CDR3 is TGTGCCAGCACCGGGGACAGATATGGCTACACCTTC. Translation: CASTGDRYGYTF.

V and J are TRBV10-3 and TRBJ1-2; 8 nucleotides align to TRBD1. The CDR3 loop spans 16 amino acids. V shed 0 bases, J shed 6 bases, and the junction held 9 bases outside the gene matches. The germline CDR1 and CDR2 sequences are ENHRY and SYGVKD. CDR3 coding DNA: TGTGCCATCAGTGAGTCCCCTGGGACAGGAGTTAATGGCTACACCTTC. Protein sequence: CAISESPGTGVNGYTF.

The chain links TRBV19 to TRBJ1-1; D unclear. CDR3 length: 12 amino acids. V was shortened by 7 bases and J by 0 bases, with 6 bases between the two germline ends. From germline, CDR1 is LNHDA and CDR2 SQIVND (reference sequence). The chain's CDR3 is CASTTVNTEAFF. The CDR3 nucleotides are TGTGCCAGTACAACAGTGAACACTGAAGCTTTCTTT.

The chain joins TRBV19 to TRBJ1-4, with TRBD1 matching over 7 bases. In germline, CDR1 is LNHDA, CDR2 SQIVND (reference sequence). CDR3 length: 16 amino acids. Trimming removed 6 bases from V and 0 bases from J; junction bases left unmatched: 7. The CDR3 here is CASSSTGTPTNEKLFF. The DNA of the CDR3 is TGTGCCAGTAGCTCGACAGGGACTCCAACTAATGAAAAACTGTTTTTT.

The V call is TRBV5-1, the J call TRBJ1-5; D is uncertain. The CDR3 totals 13 residues. V was trimmed by 0 bases and J by 5 bases, leaving 6 bases between them. The germline CDR1 and CDR2 sequences are SGHRS and YFSETQ. The CDR3 loop is CASSLALDQPQHF. For the CDR3, the DNA is TGCGCCAGCAGCTTGGCCCTTGATCAGCCCCAGCATTTT.

The J gene is TRBJ1-5, the V gene TRBV7-9; 8 nucleotides agree with TRBD1. After removal of 4 bases from V and 2 bases from J, the junction contained 4 bases not matched to a gene. The CDR3 is 15 residues long. Germline CDR1 reads SEHNR; CDR2 reads FQNEAQ (reference sequence). In DNA, the CDR3 is TGTGCCAGCAGCTGGGGGGGACAGGGCAATCAGCCCCAGCATTTT. Its translation: CASSWGGQGNQPQHF.

This rearrangement joins TRBV23-1 to TRBJ2-3; 7 positions match TRBD1. TRBV23-1 is filed as an ORF, its function uncertain. The length of the CDR3 is 14 residues. V lost 5 bases, J lost 4 bases, and 6 bases stayed unmatched. In nucleotides, the CDR3 is TGCGCCAGCAGTAGGGGGCAGGGATCAGATACGCAGTATTTT. Protein sequence: CASSRGQGSDTQYF.

This clone appeared a few times. V is TRBV4-1 and J is TRBJ1-2; D ambiguous. V lost 6 bases and J lost 1, with 15 bases in between. The length of the CDR3 is 15 residues. Per the germline V gene, CDR1 is MGHRA and CDR2 is YSYEKL. The DNA of the CDR3 is TGCGCCAGCAGTAGACTGAGCCAACTTAACTATGGCTACACCTTC. The encoded protein is CASSRLSQLNYGYTF.

In nucleotides, the CDR3 is TGTGCCAGCAGCTTGCAGGGTGATGGAAACATTCAGTACTTC. The encoded protein is CASSLQGDGNIQYF. V and J are TRBV5-4 and TRBJ2-4, with D tentatively TRBD1 (5 bases). CDR1 is SGHNT, CDR2 YYREEE, per germline (reference sequence). This CDR3 is 14 amino acids long. The germline V and J ends were trimmed by 1 base and 6 bases, with 11 bases remaining between them.

The V and J genes are TRBV19 and TRBJ2-4; D remains unclear. V shed 3 bases and J shed 0 bases, with 12 bases lying between them. There are 16 residues in the CDR3. CDR1 and CDR2 from the germline V gene are LNHDA and SQIVND (reference sequence). The CDR3 DNA reads as TGTGCCAGTAGTATGCCTCATATCGGAGCCAAAAACATTCAGTACTTC. Protein sequence: CASSMPHIGAKNIQYF.

The V gene is TRBV5-6, the J gene TRBJ2-7; the match to TRBD2 covers 15 bases. Germline V gives CDR1 SGHDT, CDR2 YYEEEE. Germline trimming cut 4 bases from V and 3 bases from J; bases unmatched to any gene: 5. This CDR3 region has 16 residues. The CDR3 DNA sequence: TGTGCCAGCAGCGAGGGACTAGCGGGGGGAATCTACGAGCAGTACTTC. As protein: CASSEGLAGGIYEQYF. Drawing the rest from reference TRBV5-6 and TRBJ2-7, the complete variable domain is DAGVTQSPTHLIKTRGQQVTLRCSPKSGHDTVSWYQQALGQGPQFIFQYYEEEERQRGNFPDRFSGHQFPNYSSELNVNALLLGDSALYLCASSEGLAGGIYEQYFGPGTRLTVT.

The count of this clone is one. This chain joins TRBV7-2 and TRBJ1-2; TRBD1 matches 9 bases. The V and J ends lost 6 bases and 4 bases, in that order; junction bases with no gene match: 3. Germline V CDR1 and CDR2: SGHTA, FQGNSA. The CDR3 is made up of 13 amino acids. The CDR3 reads CASSPTGGYGYTF. In nucleotides, the CDR3 is TGTGCCAGCAGTCCGACAGGGGGCTATGGCTACACCTTC.

CDR3 coding DNA: TGTGCCAGCAGTTCGGACAGGGCCCAAGAGACCCAGTACTTC. This translates into CASSSDRAQETQYF. The chain is built from TRBV2 and TRBJ2-5; 8 nucleotides align to TRBD1. V trimming: 5 bases; J trimming: 1 base; junction bases outside the gene matches: 3. From germline, CDR1 is SNHLY and CDR2 FYNNEI. The CDR3 loop spans 14 amino acids.

The chain joins TRBV5-4 to TRBJ2-3; D gene uncertain. CDR3 size: 15 residues. V lost 0 bases, J lost 2 bases, and 10 bases lay in between. The germline CDR1 and CDR2 sequences are SGHNT and YYREEE (reference sequence). The CDR3 DNA is TGTGCCAGCAGCTTGGTGGTAGCCCCCACAGATACGCAGTATTTT. Its translation is CASSLVVAPTDTQYF. Filled out from reference TRBV5-4 and TRBJ2-3, the complete variable domain reads ETGVTQSPTHLIKTRGQQVTLRCSSQSGHNTVSWYQQALGQGPQFIFQYYREEENGRGNFPPRFSGLQFPNYSSELNVNALELDDSALYLCASSLVVAPTDTQYFGPGTRLTVL.

The chain recombines TRBV7-2 with TRBJ2-1, with TRBD2 identical over 12 bases. The CDR3 has 15 residues. V lost 0 bases, J lost 13 bases, and 7 bases stayed unmatched. CDR1 SGHTA and CDR2 FQGNSA come from the germline V gene. CDR3 sequence reads: CASSLALSSGGAQFF. The CDR3 DNA reads as TGTGCCAGCAGCTTAGCGCTGTCTAGCGGGGGGGCCCAGTTCTTC.

The chain recombines TRBV3-1 (or the pseudogene TRBV3-2) with TRBJ1-6; the D gene is possibly TRBD1 (5 bases). Trimming removed 1 base at V and 8 bases at J, with 15 bases between. Germline values: CDR1 LGHDT, CDR2 YNNKEL (reference sequence). The CDR3 extends over 16 amino acids. This CDR3 reads CASSQVPTAGDSPLHF. CDR3 DNA: TGTGCCAGCAGCCAAGTCCCGACAGCGGGTGATTCACCCCTCCACTTT.

This chain joins TRBV6-4 and TRBJ1-2; TRBD1 might be the D (5 bases). There are 13 residues in the CDR3. Between the trimmed V and J ends, which lost 2 bases and 5 bases, there was a span of 9 bases. Germline CDR1 is MRHNA and CDR2 is SNTAGT. Here the CDR3 DNA reads TGTGCCAGCAGTGACACAGGAAGGTATGGCTACACCTTC. Its protein is CASSDTGRYGYTF.

This chain links TRBV6-6 with TRBJ1-5, with D uncertain. Trimming stripped 0 bases from V and 0 bases from J, with 9 bases between. The CDR3 runs to 16 residues. Germline V gene lookup returns CDR1 MNHNY and CDR2 SVGAGI (reference sequence). The CDR3 is CASSYSTINSNQPQHF. The CDR3 region has the DNA TGTGCCAGCAGTTACTCGACTATAAATAGCAATCAGCCCCAGCATTTT.